This T cell receptor (beta chain) was identified during a study of blood T cell repertoires in COVID-19. The CDR3 is 14 residues long. The trim removed 3 bases at V and 9 bases at J, leaving 8 bases unmatched. Per the germline V gene, CDR1 is DFQATT and CDR2 is SNEGSKA (reference sequence). Original processing methods: Estimates of nucleated cell counts were drawn from the amplification of reference gene primers. Sequenced by immunoSEQ multiplex PCR; TCRdb stores in-frame clones only, minus some. V, J and clone size reflect that table, while D and trimming were determined from the DNA. This table has about 230,000 clones, roughly four fifths appearing once.

This chain uses TRBV20-1 with TRBJ2-1; 10 bases agree with TRBD1. Material: peripheral blood. The origin of this receptor is a woman aged 50 to 65 with acute or convalescent COVID-19. The CDR3 loop is CSASRTGGGGEQFF. Written as DNA, the CDR3 is TGCAGTGCTAGTAGGACAGGGGGAGGGGGTGAGCAGTTCTTC.